This TCR beta chain was found in a study of T-cell reconstitution after alpha-beta-depleted transplantation in children (dated by TCRdb to about 2016). For the study in its entirety: The study quantitatively tracked T-cell immune reconstitution after TCRalphabeta/CD19-depleted allogeneic hematopoietic cell transplantation in children using TCR repertoire profiling. Overall study results and their limits: In some patients, high TCRbeta diversity at day 60 was attributed to recipient T cells and intrathymic progenitors that had survived conditioning. The frequencies of hyperexpanded clones fell over the following months, and after one year, T-cell counts and TCRbeta diversity were mostly attributed to newly produced T cells. The apparently early alphabetaT-cell count recovery about two months after transplant was reportedly dependent on only several hundred rapidly expanded clones derived from non-depleted graft cells.

In regard to this clonotype: What antigen it recognizes has not been identified. No base quality information exists; no much larger clone differs at one position.

According to the study, the label for this sample's treatment or condition signals: allogeneic hematopoietic cell transplantation with graft depleted of TCRalphabeta T cells and CD19 B cells. The transplant recipients were children given TCRalphabeta/CD19-depleted allogeneic hematopoietic cell grafts. Library construction relied on PCR. Sequencing took place on an Illumina HiSeq 2500. TCR library preparation used molecular barcoding, with unique molecular identifiers applied to normalize quantification of the TCRbeta repertoire. Through fastp at Q25 and MiXCR, TCRdb rebuilt clones from the public reads, retaining in-frame beta chains. Duplicate CDR3 protein sequences are folded into a single record with the most common DNA and genes. The sample table holds just over 950,000 distinct CDR3 sequences, of which about 30% were seen once. The top ten constitute over 25% of the sample. There are 14 amino acids in the CDR3, from cysteine to phenylalanine inclusive. The only DNA kept is the CDR3, 42 bases in frame from the first base. CDR1 and CDR2, looked up from the germline V gene, are SGHRS and YFSETQ. V lost 0 bases and J lost 5 bases; the stretch between them is 11 bases long.

Sequencing used PBMCs, mostly from graft donor cells, obtained 360 days after TCRalphabeta/CD19-depleted stem cell transplant. This clonotype was obtained from a boy under three years old who had a stem cell transplant for SCID, so the T cells may come from the graft donor. Here the chain combines TRBV5-1 and TRBJ2-5; the D gene is possibly TRBD2, with 6 bases matching. In nucleotides, the sequence is TGCGCCAGCAGCTTGGGCGGGAATTGGGAGACCCAGTACTTC. Translation gives CASSLGGNWETQYF.